The clone carrying this TCR beta chain appeared many times. No antigen is known for it. The TCR beta CDR3 region was amplified from genomic DNA, with two rounds of multiplex PCR being used for the amplification. Gene-specific TRBV and TRBJ primers were used in PCR round one. MiXCR was run by TCRdb on the multiplex PCR reads, yielding one entry per CDR3 protein. The table has roughly 25,000 distinct CDR3 sequences, just over 45% seen once; the top ten hold 15%. The sample belongs to a study of prognosis after radiotherapy for stage I lung cancer. Study details: A few patients receiving radiotherapy then developed distant metastases (median approximately seven months), with some 15 showing no significant progression.

Trimming removed 9 bases from V and 2 bases from J; junction bases left unmatched: 4. The CDR3 consists of 13 residues. In germline, CDR1 is LNHDA, CDR2 SQIVND (reference sequence). Study results and caveats: The question of whether the expanded TCR clones were tumor-specific was not determined.

The sequencing used PBMCs, collected before or after stereotactic body radiation therapy (not recorded which). The chain recombines TRBV19 with TRBJ1-1, with TRBD1 matching over 9 bases. The receptor was derived from a donor over 45 with non-small cell lung cancer. The CDR3 sequence is CASRQGGNTEAFF. The CDR3 DNA is TGTGCCAGCCGACAGGGGGGCAACACTGAAGCTTTCTTT.